This is a list of T cell receptor beta chains from one sample in a study of shared clonotypes between healthy human individuals. The assay was immunoSEQ multiplex PCR, and TCRdb's table has in-frame clones only and misses some. The sample yields about 2.4 million clones, around 90% seen once. Sequenced material: naive CD4+ T cells sorted from blood. The source is a young man in good health. Both conserved end residues are part of each CDR3. Fields, in order: V gene, clone size, CDR3 length, J gene, D gene, CDR3 DNA, CDR3 protein. The D gene is left open where the match is weak. Size values are once, few and many counts, or a class for expanded clones, and some rows have none.

v_gene: TRBV7-9
abundance: .
len: 17
j_gene: TRBJ2-2
d_gene: TRBD2
CDR3nt: TGTGCCAGCAGCTCGAGACTAGCGGGAACGAACACCGGGGAGCTGTTTTTT
CDR3aa: CASSSRLAGTNTGELFF

v_gene: TRBV6-6
abundance: .
len: 16
j_gene: TRBJ2-2
d_gene: TRBD2
CDR3nt: TGTGCCAGCACCTGGGCTAGCGGCACGAACACCGGGGAGCTGTTTTTT
CDR3aa: CASTWASGTNTGELFF

v_gene: TRBV11-2
abundance: .
len: 15
j_gene: TRBJ2-5
d_gene: TRBD2
CDR3nt: TGTGCCAGCAGCTTAGGTGGGACTAGCACGGAGACCCAGTACTTC
CDR3aa: CASSLGGTSTETQYF

v_gene: TRBV28
abundance: .
len: 16
j_gene: TRBJ2-3
d_gene: .
CDR3nt: TGTGCCAGCAGTTTTCCGGGGGCCCCCAGCACAGATACGCAGTATTTT
CDR3aa: CASSFPGAPSTDTQYF

v_gene: TRBV6-4
abundance: once
len: 18
j_gene: TRBJ1-6
d_gene: TRBD1
CDR3nt: TGTGCCAGCAGTGAGGTCGCACAGGGGAGCTCCTATAATTCACCCCTCCACTTT
CDR3aa: CASSEVAQGSSYNSPLHF

v_gene: TRBV27
abundance: .
len: 14
j_gene: TRBJ1-1
d_gene: TRBD1
CDR3nt: TGTGCCAGCAGTTTATCGACAGGGATGGGGGAGGCTTTCTTT
CDR3aa: CASSLSTGMGEAFF

v_gene: TRBV5-6
abundance: .
len: 14
j_gene: TRBJ2-7
d_gene: TRBD1
CDR3nt: TGTGCCAGCAGCCCCTGGGACAGCTTCTACGAGCAGTACTTC
CDR3aa: CASSPWDSFYEQYF

v_gene: TRBV2
abundance: .
len: 16
j_gene: TRBJ1-4
d_gene: .
CDR3nt: TGTGCCAGCAGGTCGAGTGCAGCCGCAACTAATGAAAAACTGTTTTTT
CDR3aa: CASRSSAAATNEKLFF

v_gene: TRBV7-9
abundance: .
len: 16
j_gene: TRBJ2-1
d_gene: .
CDR3nt: TGTGCCAGCGGGCCTACGGCGGGGATAGCCTACAATGAGCAGTTCTTC
CDR3aa: CASGPTAGIAYNEQFF

v_gene: TRBV9
abundance: .
len: 16
j_gene: TRBJ2-7
d_gene: TRBD1
CDR3nt: TGTGCCAGCAGCCTAACCAAGGGGACAGGGGTCCACGAGCAGTACTTC
CDR3aa: CASSLTKGTGVHEQYF

v_gene: TRBV27
abundance: .
len: 17
j_gene: TRBJ2-3
d_gene: TRBD2
CDR3nt: TGTGCCAGCAGCTACGTGGGGGTAGCGGGAGGCACAGATACGCAGTATTTT
CDR3aa: CASSYVGVAGGTDTQYF

v_gene: TRBV4-1
abundance: .
len: 20
j_gene: TRBJ1-5
d_gene: .
CDR3nt: TGCGCCAGCAGCCAAGAAGGAACCCCGGGCAGACGTTATAGCAATCAGCCCCAGCATTTT
CDR3aa: CASSQEGTPGRRYSNQPQHF

v_gene: TRBV5-8
abundance: .
len: 13
j_gene: TRBJ2-5
d_gene: TRBD2
CDR3nt: TGTGCCAGCAGCTTGGCGTGGGGGGGGACCCAGTACTTC
CDR3aa: CASSLAWGGTQYF

v_gene: TRBV2
abundance: once
len: 16
j_gene: TRBJ2-2
d_gene: .
CDR3nt: TGTGCCAGCAGTGATCGCGCGAGCGTAGAGACCGGGGAGCTGTTTTTT
CDR3aa: CASSDRASVETGELFF

v_gene: TRBV4-3
abundance: .
len: 14
j_gene: TRBJ1-6
d_gene: .
CDR3nt: TGCGCCAGCAGCCAAGATCCTCGGAATTCACCCCTCCACTTT
CDR3aa: CASSQDPRNSPLHF

v_gene: TRBV4-3
abundance: .
len: 15
j_gene: TRBJ1-6
d_gene: .
CDR3nt: TGCGCCAGCAGCCAAGATCGAGGGTACCAATCACCCCTCCACTTT
CDR3aa: CASSQDRGYQSPLHF

v_gene: TRBV11-2
abundance: .
len: 12
j_gene: TRBJ2-7
d_gene: .
CDR3nt: TGTGCCAGCAGCCAGGGGGGAACCGAGCAGTACTTC
CDR3aa: CASSQGGTEQYF

v_gene: TRBV6-1
abundance: .
len: 14
j_gene: TRBJ1-5
d_gene: .
CDR3nt: TGTGCCAGCATAAAGGGGCTATACAATCAGCCCCAGCATTTT
CDR3aa: CASIKGLYNQPQHF

v_gene: TRBV19
abundance: .
len: 15
j_gene: TRBJ1-3
d_gene: .
CDR3nt: TGTGCCAGTAGTATCGGGCAGAGCTCTGGAAACACCATATATTTT
CDR3aa: CASSIGQSSGNTIYF

v_gene: TRBV4-1
abundance: .
len: 19
j_gene: TRBJ2-2
d_gene: .
CDR3nt: TGCGCCAGCAGCCAAGCGCGGGGAAGGGAGCGCGCGAACACCGGGGAGCTGTTTTTT
CDR3aa: CASSQARGRERANTGELFF

v_gene: TRBV20-1
abundance: .
len: 11
j_gene: TRBJ1-2
d_gene: .
CDR3nt: TGCAGGGCCGAATCCGGGACAGGCTACACCTTC
CDR3aa: CRAESGTGYTF

v_gene: TRBV28
abundance: .
len: 13
j_gene: TRBJ1-5
d_gene: .
CDR3nt: TGTGCCAGCAGTTCCACAGGGTTTCGGCCCCAGCATTTT
CDR3aa: CASSSTGFRPQHF

v_gene: TRBV30
abundance: .
len: 14
j_gene: TRBJ2-7
d_gene: .
CDR3nt: TGTGCCTGGAGGTTTGGGGAAAACTCCTACGAGCAGTACTTC
CDR3aa: CAWRFGENSYEQYF

v_gene: TRBV15
abundance: .
len: 14
j_gene: TRBJ1-1
d_gene: TRBD1
CDR3nt: TGTGCCACCAGCGGACAGGTCGGGAACACTGAAGCTTTCTTT
CDR3aa: CATSGQVGNTEAFF

v_gene: TRBV19
abundance: .
len: 15
j_gene: TRBJ1-5
d_gene: .
CDR3nt: TGTGCCAGTAGGATAACAGCATATAGCAATCAGCCCCAGCATTTT
CDR3aa: CASRITAYSNQPQHF

v_gene: TRBV5-6
abundance: .
len: 14
j_gene: TRBJ2-7
d_gene: TRBD1
CDR3nt: TGTGCCAGCAGCGCAGGGGACAGGGTGGACGAGCAGTACTTC
CDR3aa: CASSAGDRVDEQYF

v_gene: TRBV5-1
abundance: .
len: 14
j_gene: TRBJ2-5
d_gene: .
CDR3nt: TGCGCCAGCAGCTGGGCGTTGAAGCAAGAGACCCAGTACTTC
CDR3aa: CASSWALKQETQYF

v_gene: TRBV18
abundance: .
len: 15
j_gene: TRBJ2-1
d_gene: TRBD2
CDR3nt: TGTGCCAGCTCACCACAAGCGGGAGGGCCACTTGAGCAGTTCTTC
CDR3aa: CASSPQAGGPLEQFF

v_gene: TRBV7-8
abundance: .
len: 14
j_gene: TRBJ2-5
d_gene: .
CDR3nt: TGTGCCAGCAGCTTAGCTGCCCTTCAAGAGACCCAGTACTTC
CDR3aa: CASSLAALQETQYF

v_gene: TRBV5-1
abundance: .
len: 14
j_gene: TRBJ2-1
d_gene: .
CDR3nt: TGCGCCAGCAGCTTGGGCCAGGGGGAGGTTGAGCAGTTCTTC
CDR3aa: CASSLGQGEVEQFF

v_gene: TRBV7-9
abundance: .
len: 15
j_gene: TRBJ2-5
d_gene: .
CDR3nt: TGTGCCAGCAGCTTAGTGGGCTCTGCCCCGGGGGCCCAGTACTTC
CDR3aa: CASSLVGSAPGAQYF

v_gene: TRBV6-4
abundance: .
len: 13
j_gene: TRBJ1-2
d_gene: .
CDR3nt: TGTGCCAGCAGTCGGACGGCTAACTATGGCTACACCTTC
CDR3aa: CASSRTANYGYTF

v_gene: TRBV15
abundance: .
len: 15
j_gene: TRBJ2-7
d_gene: .
CDR3nt: TGTGCCACCAGCAGAGACGGTAGGGGGGATGGGGAGCAGTACTTC
CDR3aa: CATSRDGRGDGEQYF

v_gene: TRBV2
abundance: .
len: 15
j_gene: TRBJ2-1
d_gene: TRBD2
CDR3nt: TGTGCCAGCAGTGAAGCTGGCGGGAGTTCGCATGAGCAGTTCTTC
CDR3aa: CASSEAGGSSHEQFF

v_gene: TRBV18
abundance: once
len: 14
j_gene: TRBJ2-7
d_gene: TRBD1
CDR3nt: TGTGCCAGCTCGTCGACAGGGTCCAGCCACGAGCAGTACTTC
CDR3aa: CASSSTGSSHEQYF

v_gene: TRBV6-5
abundance: .
len: 15
j_gene: TRBJ2-7
d_gene: TRBD1
CDR3nt: TGTGCCAGCAGTTGGGACAGGGGGCCCCTTAAGGAGCAGTACTTC
CDR3aa: CASSWDRGPLKEQYF

v_gene: TRBV28
abundance: .
len: 11
j_gene: TRBJ1-2
d_gene: .
CDR3nt: TGTGCCAGCAGTGGCAGATATGGCTACACCTTC
CDR3aa: CASSGRYGYTF

v_gene: TRBV6-6
abundance: .
len: 14
j_gene: TRBJ1-6
d_gene: TRBD1
CDR3nt: TGTGCCAGCGGATACGGGACAGTGGATTCACCCCTCCACTTT
CDR3aa: CASGYGTVDSPLHF

v_gene: TRBV5-4
abundance: .
len: 14
j_gene: TRBJ2-5
d_gene: .
CDR3nt: TGTGCCAGCAGCTTGGACCGAGGCCAAGAGACCCAGTACTTC
CDR3aa: CASSLDRGQETQYF

v_gene: TRBV5-4
abundance: .
len: 16
j_gene: TRBJ1-4
d_gene: TRBD1
CDR3nt: TGTGCCAGCAGCTTGGGGGCGGACAGGGGGAATGAAAAACTGTTTTTT
CDR3aa: CASSLGADRGNEKLFF

v_gene: TRBV7-4
abundance: .
len: 18
j_gene: TRBJ1-5
d_gene: .
CDR3nt: TGTGCCAGCAGCTCATCTCTGGCTAATCGGGCTATTGCTCAGCCCCAGCATTTT
CDR3aa: CASSSSLANRAIAQPQHF

v_gene: TRBV5-8
abundance: .
len: 14
j_gene: TRBJ2-5
d_gene: .
CDR3nt: TGTGCCAGCAGCTTGGGACAGAACCAAGAGACCCAGTACTTC
CDR3aa: CASSLGQNQETQYF